This TCR beta chain is from a study of shared clonotypes between healthy human individuals. Produced via immunoSEQ multiplex PCR; TCRdb's table is partial and in-frame only. The data show about 700,000 clones, roughly 94% seen once. As defined, naive CD8 cells were CD45RO-negative and positively selected for CCR7, with terminally differentiated effector memory CD45RA+ cells excluded. All donors qualified as healthy HIV-negative adults and had experienced no recent acute infections or vaccinations. The TCR comes from a man aged 25-40 years in good health. What was sequenced was naive CD8+ T cells sorted from blood.

The CDR3 sequence: CSVEGLADSYNEQFF. CDR3 nucleotides: TGCAGCGTTGAGGGACTAGCGGATTCCTACAATGAGCAGTTCTTC. This sequence joins TRBV29-1 and TRBJ2-1, with 11 bases fitting TRBD2. Germline lookup yields CDR1 SQVTM and CDR2 ANQGSEA. CDR3 length: 15 residues. After removal of 3 bases from V and 1 base from J, the junction contained 2 bases not matched to a gene.